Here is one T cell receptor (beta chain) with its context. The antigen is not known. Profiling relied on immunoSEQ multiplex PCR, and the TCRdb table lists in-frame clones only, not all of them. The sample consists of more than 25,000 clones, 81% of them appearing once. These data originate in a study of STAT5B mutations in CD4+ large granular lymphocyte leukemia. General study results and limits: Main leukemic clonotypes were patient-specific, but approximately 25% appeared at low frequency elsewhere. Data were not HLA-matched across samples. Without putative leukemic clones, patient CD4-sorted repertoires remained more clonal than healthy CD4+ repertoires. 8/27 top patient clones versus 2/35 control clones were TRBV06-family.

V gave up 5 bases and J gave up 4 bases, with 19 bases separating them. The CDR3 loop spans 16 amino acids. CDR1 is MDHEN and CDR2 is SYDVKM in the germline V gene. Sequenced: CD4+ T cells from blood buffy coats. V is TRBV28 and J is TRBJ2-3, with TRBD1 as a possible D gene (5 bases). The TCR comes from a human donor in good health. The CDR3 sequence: CASSGWGRELPDTQYF. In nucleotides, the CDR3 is TGTGCCAGCAGTGGCTGGGGCAGGGAATTACCAGATACGCAGTATTTT.